These 26 T cell receptor beta chains originate from one sample sequenced in a study of monozygotic twins with inflammatory bowel disease (dated by TCRdb to 2018 to 2020). To prepare the library, 5' RACE was applied. The instrument was an Illumina HiSeq 2500. Reprocessed by TCRdb, the reads give a single entry per CDR3 protein sequence, without DNA. The table for this sample lists roughly 320,000 distinct CDR3 sequences. The ten biggest clones cover 5.6% of the sample. The sample was blood. These receptors were taken from a human donor with ulcerative colitis or Crohn's disease, or a healthy co-twin of an affected twin (not recorded which).

The chain has TRBV12-3 or TRBV12-4 and TRBJ2-7; TCRdb lists TRBD2, though no DNA is available to test this call. The CDR3 has 18 amino acids. CDR3: CASSSDWGLAGDLGEQYF.

The chain links TRBV28 to TRBJ2-1; TCRdb reports TRBD2, a call that lacks DNA to check it against. CDR1 and CDR2 from the germline V gene are MDHEN and SYDVKM. The CDR3 totals 14 residues. CDR3 residues: CASSLDWKYNEQFF. Using reference TRBV28 and TRBJ2-1 for the parts outside the CDR3, the full variable domain is DVKVTQSSRYLVKRTGEKVFLECVQDMDHENMFWYRQDPGLGLRLIYFSYDVKMKEKGDIPEGYSVSREKKERFSLILESASTNQTSMYLCASSLDWKYNEQFFGPGTRLTVL.

The chain employs TRBV6-2 or TRBV6-3 and TRBJ1-2. CDR3 length equals 16 residues. Germline loops: CDR1 MNHEY, CDR2 SVGEGT. Here the CDR3 reads CASSTGLARQTYGYTF.

The chain combines TRBV5-6 with TRBJ2-1; TCRdb's D call, TRBD2, is unchecked because there is no DNA. The CDR3 is 17 amino acids. The germline CDR1 and CDR2 sequences are SGHDT and YYEEEE. CDR3 residues: CASSAYTSGSTYNEQFF.

This sequence joins TRBV6-2 or TRBV6-3 and TRBJ1-1; TCRdb reports TRBD1, a call that lacks DNA to check it against. Germline V gene lookup returns CDR1 MNHEY and CDR2 SVGEGT. The CDR3 has 15 amino acids. This CDR3 is CASSSRPKGETEAFF.

The chain combines TRBV28 with TRBJ2-7; absent DNA, TCRdb's TRBD1 call cannot be checked. CDR1 is MDHEN, CDR2 SYDVKM, per germline. This CDR3 is built from 15 residues. The CDR3 loop reads CASSLDRGVSYEQYF.

The rearrangement links TRBV6-1 to TRBJ2-1. The length of the CDR3 is 15 residues. Germline CDR1 reads MNHNS; CDR2 reads SASEGT. Here the CDR3 reads CASSADRGSYNEQFF.

The J gene is TRBJ2-5, the V gene TRBV18. CDR3 length: 14 residues. In germline, CDR1 is KGHSH, CDR2 LQKENI. CDR3 loop: CASSPVRWQETQYF.

The V gene is TRBV19, the J gene TRBJ2-1; the TCRdb D gene call, TRBD1, has no DNA to confirm it. Germline values: CDR1 LNHDA, CDR2 SQIVND (reference sequence). The length of the CDR3 is 15 residues. The CDR3 here is CATMPGQGPYNEQFF.

The J gene is TRBJ2-1, the V gene TRBV5-1; with no DNA, the TCRdb D assignment of TRBD1 cannot be verified. Germline V gene data show CDR1 as SGHRS and CDR2 as YFSETQ. This CDR3 has 16 residues. CDR3 residues: CASSLAMGGRMNEQFF.

The chain couples TRBV20-1 to TRBJ2-1. Germline assignment: CDR1 DFQATT and CDR2 SNEGSKA (reference sequence). The CDR3 runs to 16 residues. CDR3 sequence: CSARDLAGFGVNEQFF.

This chain connects TRBV19 to TRBJ2-5. Germline CDR1 LNHDA, CDR2 SQIVND (reference sequence). The CDR3 spans 12 residues. This CDR3 is CASRQAGETQYF.

Here the CDR3 reads CAIGSNHVAYSNQPQHF. V and J are TRBV5-1 and TRBJ1-5. This CDR3 spans 17 amino acids. The germline V gene encodes CDR1 SGHRS and CDR2 YFSETQ.

CDR3 region: CASSFGPVSGANVLTF. This chain uses TRBV25-1 with TRBJ2-6. Germline assignment: CDR1 MGHDK and CDR2 SYGVNS. This CDR3 has 16 residues.

J is TRBJ2-1 and V is TRBV5-1; the TRBD1 assignment by TCRdb is unverifiable without DNA. This CDR3 has 14 amino acids. Germline V lookup: CDR1 SGHRS, CDR2 YFSETQ. The CDR3 loop reads CASSLRTGSNEQFF.

The rearrangement joins TRBV20-1 to TRBJ2-7; without DNA, the TCRdb call of TRBD1 cannot be checked. The germline V gene encodes CDR1 DFQATT and CDR2 SNEGSKA (reference sequence). The CDR3 has 14 residues. CDR3 region: CSAIRRDSTYEQYF.

This chain joins TRBV12-3 or TRBV12-4 and TRBJ1-2; the D gene TCRdb calls, TRBD1, cannot be checked with no DNA. The CDR3 covers 12 residues. The chain's CDR3 is CASSRDRLGYTF.

The chain recombines TRBV7-2 with TRBJ2-1; the D call of TRBD2 rests on TCRdb alone, since no DNA is present to check it. Germline CDR1 reads SGHTA; CDR2 reads FQGNSA. CDR3 length: 16 amino acids. CDR3 amino acids: CASSLSGGGARNEQFF.

The genes are TRBV20-1 and TRBJ1-4. The CDR3 is 12 amino acids. Looked up from germline, CDR1 is DFQATT and CDR2 is SNEGSKA (reference sequence). This CDR3 reads CSLGRPNEKLFF.

The V gene is TRBV11-2, the J gene TRBJ2-5; TCRdb outputs TRBD1, but without DNA this stays unchecked. Germline assignment: CDR1 SGHAT and CDR2 FQNNGV. This CDR3 region has 13 residues. CDR3 residues: CASSFVGEETQYF.

The chain joins TRBV5-1 to TRBJ2-1. Germline loops: CDR1 SGHRS, CDR2 YFSETQ. CDR3 length: 16 amino acids. The CDR3 sequence is CASSLAGYKPYNEQFF.

The J gene is TRBJ2-7, the V gene TRBV20-1; TCRdb gives TRBD1 as the D gene, but with no DNA this cannot be confirmed. The CDR3 is made up of 14 amino acids. Per the germline V gene, CDR1 is DFQATT and CDR2 is SNEGSKA (reference sequence). CDR3: CSARSTGSLVEQYF.

This sequence joins TRBV9 and TRBJ2-1; TCRdb picks TRBD2, but there is no DNA to check that call. Germline V gives CDR1 SGDLS, CDR2 YYNGEE. This CDR3 region has 15 residues. The CDR3 loop is CASSTPGLARNEQFF.

The chain is built from TRBV14 and TRBJ2-1. Germline V gives CDR1 SGHDN, CDR2 FVKESK. This CDR3 contains 13 residues. CDR3 loop: CASSQIGFGEQFF. The full variable domain, completed using reference TRBV14 and TRBJ2-1, is EAGVTQFPSHSVIEKGQTVTLRCDPISGHDNLYWYRRVMGKEIKFLLHFVKESKQDESGMPNNRFLAERTGGTYSTLKVQPAELEDSGVYFCASSQIGFGEQFFGPGTRLTVL.

The J gene is TRBJ2-2, the V gene TRBV6-1; TCRdb's D call of TRBD1 is untestable without DNA. This CDR3 comprises 18 residues. CDR1 and CDR2 (germline): MNHNS, SASEGT. CDR3 protein: CASRPPSPRGDSTGELFF.

The genes are TRBV5-5 and TRBJ2-7; lacking DNA, the TRBD1 call made by TCRdb goes unchecked. Germline CDR1 SGHKS, CDR2 YYEKEE (reference sequence). The CDR3 consists of 14 residues. The CDR3: CASSSTGGPYEQYF.